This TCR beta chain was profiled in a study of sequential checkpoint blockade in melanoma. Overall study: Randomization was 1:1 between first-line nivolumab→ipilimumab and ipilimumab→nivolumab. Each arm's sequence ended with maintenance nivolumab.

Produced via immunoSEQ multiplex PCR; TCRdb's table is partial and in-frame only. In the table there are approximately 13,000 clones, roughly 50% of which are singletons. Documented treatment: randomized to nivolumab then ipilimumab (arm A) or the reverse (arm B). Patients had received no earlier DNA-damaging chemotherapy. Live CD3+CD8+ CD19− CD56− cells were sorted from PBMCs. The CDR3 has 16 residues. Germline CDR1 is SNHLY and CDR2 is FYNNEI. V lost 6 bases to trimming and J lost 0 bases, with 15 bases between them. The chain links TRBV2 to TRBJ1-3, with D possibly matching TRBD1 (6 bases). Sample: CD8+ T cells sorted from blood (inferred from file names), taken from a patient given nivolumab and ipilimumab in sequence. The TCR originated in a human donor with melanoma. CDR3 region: CASSRGGAFSGNTIYF. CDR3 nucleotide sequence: TGTGCCAGCAGCCGGGGGGGGGCTTTCTCTGGAAACACCATATATTTT.